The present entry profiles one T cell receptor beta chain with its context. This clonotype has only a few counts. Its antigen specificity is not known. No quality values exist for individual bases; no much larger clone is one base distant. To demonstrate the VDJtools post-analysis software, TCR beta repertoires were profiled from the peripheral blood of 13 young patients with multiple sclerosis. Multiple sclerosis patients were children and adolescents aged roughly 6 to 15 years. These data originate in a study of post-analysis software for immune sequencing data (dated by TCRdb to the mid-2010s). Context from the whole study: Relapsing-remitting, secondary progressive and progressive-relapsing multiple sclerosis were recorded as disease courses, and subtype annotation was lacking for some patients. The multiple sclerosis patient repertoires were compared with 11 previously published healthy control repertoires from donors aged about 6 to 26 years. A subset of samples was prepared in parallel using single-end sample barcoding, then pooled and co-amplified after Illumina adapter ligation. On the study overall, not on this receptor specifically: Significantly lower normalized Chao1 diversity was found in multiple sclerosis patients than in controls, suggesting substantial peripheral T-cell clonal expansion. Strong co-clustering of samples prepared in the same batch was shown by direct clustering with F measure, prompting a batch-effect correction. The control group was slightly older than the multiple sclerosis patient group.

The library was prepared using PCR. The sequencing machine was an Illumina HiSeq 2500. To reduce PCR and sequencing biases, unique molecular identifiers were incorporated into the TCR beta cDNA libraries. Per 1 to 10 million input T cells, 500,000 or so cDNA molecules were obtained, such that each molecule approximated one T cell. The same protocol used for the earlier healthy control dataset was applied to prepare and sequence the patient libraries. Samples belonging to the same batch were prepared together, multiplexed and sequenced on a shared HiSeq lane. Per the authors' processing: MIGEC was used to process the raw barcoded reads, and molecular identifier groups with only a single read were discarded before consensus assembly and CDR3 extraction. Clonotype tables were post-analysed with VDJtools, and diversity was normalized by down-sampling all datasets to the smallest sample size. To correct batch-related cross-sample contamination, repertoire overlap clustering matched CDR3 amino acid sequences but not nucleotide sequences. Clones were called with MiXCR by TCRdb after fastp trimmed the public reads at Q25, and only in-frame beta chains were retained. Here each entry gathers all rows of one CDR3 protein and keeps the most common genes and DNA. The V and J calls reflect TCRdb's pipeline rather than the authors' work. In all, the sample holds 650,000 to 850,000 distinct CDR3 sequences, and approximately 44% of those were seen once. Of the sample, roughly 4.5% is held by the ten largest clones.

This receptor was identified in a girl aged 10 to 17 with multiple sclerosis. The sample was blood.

The nucleotides read TGTGCCAGCAGTTTTTTGACTAACTATGGCTACACCTTC. This yields the protein CASSFLTNYGYTF. The chain is made from TRBV12-3 or TRBV12-4 and TRBJ1-2, with the D gene uncertain. Counted from cysteine to phenylalanine, this CDR3 has 13 amino acids. Of the read, only the CDR3 DNA is kept; its 39 bases are in frame from base 1. V and J lose 3 bases and 0 bases, and a span of 5 bases separates them.